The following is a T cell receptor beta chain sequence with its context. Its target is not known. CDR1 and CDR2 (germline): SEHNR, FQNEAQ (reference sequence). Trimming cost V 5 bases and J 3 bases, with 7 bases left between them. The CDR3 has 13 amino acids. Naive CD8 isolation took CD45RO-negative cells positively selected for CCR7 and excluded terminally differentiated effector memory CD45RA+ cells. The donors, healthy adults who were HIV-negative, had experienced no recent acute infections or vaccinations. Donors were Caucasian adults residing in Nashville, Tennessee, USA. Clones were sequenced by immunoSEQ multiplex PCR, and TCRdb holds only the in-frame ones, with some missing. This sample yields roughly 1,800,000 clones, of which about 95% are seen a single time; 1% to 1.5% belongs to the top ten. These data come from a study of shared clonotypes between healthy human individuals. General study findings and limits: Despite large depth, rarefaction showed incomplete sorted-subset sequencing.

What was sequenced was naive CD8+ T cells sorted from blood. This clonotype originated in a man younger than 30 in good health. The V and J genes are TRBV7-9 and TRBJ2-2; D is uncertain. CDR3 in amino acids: CASSPDYTGELFF. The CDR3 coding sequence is TGTGCCAGCAGCCCGGATTACACCGGGGAGCTGTTTTTT. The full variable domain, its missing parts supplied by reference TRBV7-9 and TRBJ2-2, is DTGVSQNPRHKITKRGQNVTFRCDPISEHNRLYWYRQTLGQGPEFLTYFQNEAQLEKSRLLSDRFSAERPKGSFSTLEIQRTEQGDSAMYLCASSPDYTGELFFGEGSRLTVL.